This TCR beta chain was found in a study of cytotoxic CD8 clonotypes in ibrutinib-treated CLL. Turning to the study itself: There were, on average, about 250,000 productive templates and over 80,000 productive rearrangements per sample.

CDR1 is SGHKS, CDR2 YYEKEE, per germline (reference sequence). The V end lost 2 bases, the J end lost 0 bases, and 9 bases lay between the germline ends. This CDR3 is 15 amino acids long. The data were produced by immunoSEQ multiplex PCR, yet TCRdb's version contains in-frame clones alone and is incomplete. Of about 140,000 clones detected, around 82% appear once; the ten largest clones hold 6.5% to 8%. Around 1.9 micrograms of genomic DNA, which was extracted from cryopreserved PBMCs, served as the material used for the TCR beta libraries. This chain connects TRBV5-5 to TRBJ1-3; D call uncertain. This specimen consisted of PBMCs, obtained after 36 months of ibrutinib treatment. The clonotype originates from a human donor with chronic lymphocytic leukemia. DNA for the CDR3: TGTGCCAGCAGCTTTACGGATAGCTCTGGAAACACCATATATTTT. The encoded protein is CASSFTDSSGNTIYF.